The present T cell receptor beta chain was sequenced within a study of blood T cell repertoires in COVID-19. As for the study in general: T cells, B-cell-depleted T cells, or PBMCs provided the cDNA or gDNA that served as material.

The method was immunoSEQ multiplex PCR; TCRdb's version includes in-frame clones alone and lacks a portion of them. This sample carries about 400,000 clones, 86% of them seen once, and the ten largest clones take roughly 1.4%. The germline V and J ends were trimmed by 5 bases and 1 base, with 8 bases remaining between them. The germline gives CDR1 SGHNT, CDR2 YENEEA. This CDR3 has 13 residues. This chain joins TRBV11-3 and TRBJ1-1; the D is unclear. This sequence originates from a woman aged 25 to 45 with active or convalescent COVID-19. The sequencing input was peripheral blood. CDR3 sequence: CASSSDGNTEAFF. The CDR3 DNA reads TGTGCCAGCAGCAGCGACGGGAACACTGAAGCTTTCTTT.